This record covers a single T cell receptor (beta chain). The data were taken from a study of OX40 agonist ivuxolimab in advanced cancers. TCRdb's table, derived via immunoSEQ multiplex PCR, lists solely in-frame clones and lacks some. The table includes about 96,000 clones, more than 80% detected once. This receptor was taken from an adult with an advanced solid tumor such as melanoma, head and neck, liver or kidney cancer. Sequences were derived from CD4+ or CD8+ T cells sorted from blood, sampled in a trial of the OX40 agonist ivuxolimab.

The CDR3 nucleotides read TGTGCCAGCAGCTTAGTCGGCTTGATTGAAGCTTTCTTT. Translated, it gives CASSLVGLIEAFF. The gene calls are TRBV7-9 and TRBJ1-1; D ambiguous. The ends were cut back, 1 base at V and 7 bases at J, with 10 bases in the middle. Per the germline V gene, CDR1 is SEHNR and CDR2 is FQNEAQ (reference sequence). The CDR3 has 13 residues.